The clone carrying this T cell receptor beta chain has only a few counts. This sample was included in a study of T cells in narcolepsy. The CDR3 has 16 residues. The table came from immunoSEQ multiplex PCR; TCRdb's copy has only in-frame clones and leaves some out. The sample includes approximately 31,000 clones, about 77% seen only once; the top ten take over 0.95%. The chain has TRBV21-1 and TRBJ2-6; no check of the table's D call, TRBD1, against the DNA was made. TRBV21-1 has pseudogene status. The receptor was isolated from a human donor with narcolepsy. The sample consisted of CD45RA- memory CD4+ T cells from PBMCs. CDR3: CASSKVIRSGANVLTF. The CDR3 DNA is TGTGCCAGCAGCAAAGTGATCAGATCTGGGGCCAACGTCCTGACTTTC.